This TCR beta chain was obtained from a study of cytomegalovirus exposure and HLA in healthy donors. Study in general: Most genotyped donors, around 78% of around 370, had Caucasian-associated genetic ancestry. Notes on the study in general: Judged likely to be a sequencing artifact was a cluster of highly shared sequence variants.

Concerning this clone: The target antigen is unknown.

Primers for the PCR totalled 60 Vbeta and 13 Jbeta. The protocol was immunoSEQ multiplex PCR, while the TCRdb copy is restricted to in-frame clones and leaves out a portion. The data show about 76,000 clones, 65% to 80% seen once. Material: PBMCs. The TCR comes from a male donor in good health and CMV-seropositive.

The CDR3 region is CASSLPQTYEQFF. Written as DNA, the CDR3 is TGTGCCAGCAGCTTACCCCAAACCTACGAGCAGTTCTTC. The chain combines TRBV7-8 with TRBJ2-1, with D unresolved. Trimming cost V 2 bases and J 10 bases, with 12 bases left between them. The CDR3 length is 13 residues. CDR1 SGHVS and CDR2 FQNEAQ come from the germline V gene.